This T cell receptor beta chain is drawn from a study of T cells after yellow fever vaccination. Study in general: It was SMART-Seq v4 Ultra Low Input that prepared the fractions with low cell numbers.

V dropped 2 bases and J dropped 6; count of bases not matched to a gene: 4. Germline lookup yields CDR1 LNHDA and CDR2 SQIVND (reference sequence). The CDR3 is made up of 15 amino acids. One entry per CDR3 protein results from TCRdb running MiXCR on the 5' RACE reads. Of 250,000 to 300,000 distinct CDR3 sequences listed, approximately 13% are singletons. This clonotype has just a few counts. The source material was CD4+ T cells sorted from PBMCs, sampled 45 days after the yellow fever booster vaccination. The chain links TRBV19 to TRBJ2-1, with 10 bases matching TRBD2. The origin of this receptor is a man under 40 who received the YFV17D yellow fever vaccine. CDR3: CASSILAGDANEQFF. The CDR3 DNA sequence: TGTGCCAGTAGTATACTAGCGGGAGATGCCAATGAGCAGTTCTTC.